This is a list of T cell receptor beta chains from one sample in a study of T cell responses to AZD1222 COVID-19 vaccine. Sequencing used immunoSEQ multiplex PCR; TCRdb keeps in-frame clones, though not all of them. Of around 150,000 clones listed, 70% to 90% are singletons. Sequenced material: peripheral blood, taken 28 days after the second dose of the MenACWY control vaccine. These receptor sequences come from an adult who received the MenACWY meningococcal vaccine as a control. CDR3s include the opening cysteine and the closing phenylalanine or tryptophan. Fields, in order: clone size, D gene, V gene, J gene, CDR3 DNA, CDR3 protein. D genes are given only for firm matches. Some rows have no size entry. The others give once, few or many, or a class for an expanded clone.

clone_size: -
d_call: -
v_call: TRBV7-3
j_call: TRBJ1-1
cdr3_nt: TGTGCCAGCAGCTTAACAGGGGCCACCGGAGCTTTCTTT
cdr3_aa: CASSLTGATGAFF

clone_size: -
d_call: TRBD2
v_call: TRBV18
j_call: TRBJ2-1
cdr3_nt: TGTGCCAGCTCACTAGCGGGAGGTAACAATGAGCAGTTCTTC
cdr3_aa: CASSLAGGNNEQFF

clone_size: -
d_call: -
v_call: TRBV2
j_call: TRBJ2-5
cdr3_nt: TGTGCCAGCAAAAGGGCCTCGGAGACCCAGTACTTC
cdr3_aa: CASKRASETQYF

clone_size: -
d_call: -
v_call: TRBV27
j_call: TRBJ1-2
cdr3_nt: TGTGCCAGCAGTCCCCGACTGCGAGGGGGGACTAACTATGGCTACACCTTC
cdr3_aa: CASSPRLRGGTNYGYTF

clone_size: -
d_call: -
v_call: TRBV6-2/TRBV6-3
j_call: TRBJ2-7
cdr3_nt: TGTGCCAGCAGTTCCCGACAGACGGGCTCCTACGAGCAGTACTTC
cdr3_aa: CASSSRQTGSYEQYF

clone_size: few
d_call: TRBD1
v_call: TRBV10-3
j_call: TRBJ1-2
cdr3_nt: TGTGCCATCACGTACACTAGCGGACAGGGGGCCTATGGCTACACCTTC
cdr3_aa: CAITYTSGQGAYGYTF

clone_size: -
d_call: -
v_call: TRBV19
j_call: TRBJ2-1
cdr3_nt: TGTGCCAGTAGTCGTTGGGTCTACAATGAGCAGTTCTTC
cdr3_aa: CASSRWVYNEQFF

clone_size: -
d_call: -
v_call: TRBV19
j_call: TRBJ1-1
cdr3_nt: TGTGCCAGTAGTATGAAGGGCACTGAAGCTTTCTTT
cdr3_aa: CASSMKGTEAFF

clone_size: -
d_call: -
v_call: TRBV3-1/TRBV3-2
j_call: TRBJ2-2
cdr3_nt: TGTGCCAGCAGCCGAGGGTCAGTCGGGGAGCTGTTTTTT
cdr3_aa: CASSRGSVGELFF

clone_size: -
d_call: -
v_call: TRBV28
j_call: TRBJ1-5
cdr3_nt: TGTGCCAGCAGTTTAAGAGGGGGAGGCCAGCCCCAGCATTTT
cdr3_aa: CASSLRGGGQPQHF

clone_size: -
d_call: -
v_call: TRBV6-2/TRBV6-3
j_call: TRBJ1-1
cdr3_nt: TGTGCCAGCAGTTCGGGGGTGGTTGGAGCTTTCTTT
cdr3_aa: CASSSGVVGAFF

clone_size: -
d_call: TRBD1
v_call: TRBV19
j_call: TRBJ2-5
cdr3_nt: TGTGCCAGTATCCAAGGGACAGGAAAAGAGACCCAGTACTTC
cdr3_aa: CASIQGTGKETQYF

clone_size: -
d_call: -
v_call: TRBV6-5
j_call: TRBJ1-2
cdr3_nt: TGTGCCAGCAGCCTAAAGAGGACGGATGGCTACACCTTC
cdr3_aa: CASSLKRTDGYTF

clone_size: -
d_call: TRBD1
v_call: TRBV5-6
j_call: TRBJ1-2
cdr3_nt: TGTGCCAGCAGCGGAACGGGACAGGGGGAGGGTGGCTACACCTTC
cdr3_aa: CASSGTGQGEGGYTF

clone_size: -
d_call: TRBD1
v_call: TRBV2
j_call: TRBJ2-6
cdr3_nt: TGTGCCAGCAGTGGGGACAGCTCTGGGGCCAACGTCCTGACTTTC
cdr3_aa: CASSGDSSGANVLTF

clone_size: -
d_call: TRBD1
v_call: TRBV19
j_call: TRBJ1-5
cdr3_nt: TGTGCCAGTAGGCCAGACAGGGGACTGGGCAATCAGCCCCAGCATTTT
cdr3_aa: CASRPDRGLGNQPQHF

clone_size: -
d_call: TRBD1
v_call: TRBV11-3
j_call: TRBJ1-3
cdr3_nt: TGTGCCAGCAGCTTCGGGACAGGCTCTGGAAACACCATATATTTT
cdr3_aa: CASSFGTGSGNTIYF